One sample yielded the 15 T cell receptor beta chains listed below, sequenced in a study of T cell repertoires in cytomegalovirus infection (dated by TCRdb to the late 2010s). TCRdb lists the instrument as Illumina HiSeq 1500. TCRdb trimmed public reads at Q25 via fastp, called clones via MiXCR and kept in-frame beta chains. Every CDR3 protein is listed once, alongside the most common genes and DNA of its rows. The sample data list fewer than 55,000 distinct CDR3 sequences, and roughly a fifth of these were observed just once. About four fifths of the sample comes from the top ten. The treatment or condition label here, explained by the study, means: in vitro stimulation with specific CMV peptide epitopes to enrich CMV-specific T cells. Their antigens are not known. The source material was CD8+ T cells from cultured PBMCs, sampled from culture after CMV antigen stimulation. These receptors came from a human donor in good health (CMV status not recorded). Some clones in this sample may be carry-over from other donors' samples.

This clonotype turned up a few times. The chain is built from TRBV7-9 and TRBJ2-7, with unresolved D. Germline CDR1 is SEHNR and CDR2 is FQNEAQ (reference sequence). The CDR3 contains 13 residues. The ends were cut back, 1 base at V and 2 bases at J, with 6 bases in the middle. CDR3 nucleotides: TGTGCCAGCAGCTTAGAGAACCCCTACGAGCAGTACTTC. It translates to CASSLENPYEQYF.

This chain links TRBV9 with TRBJ1-6; 7 positions match TRBD1. The germline V gene has CDR1 SGDLS and CDR2 YYNGEE. Losses at the gene ends were 4 bases for V and 15 bases for J; bases not matched to a gene: 16. The CDR3 has 15 residues. The CDR3 loop is CASSQRPGTVSGLHF. CDR3 coding DNA: TGTGCCAGCAGCCAACGTCCCGGGACAGTGTCAGGCCTCCACTTT. Combining the CDR3 with reference TRBV9 and TRBJ1-6 gives the whole variable domain DSGVTQTPKHLITATGQRVTLRCSPRSGDLSVYWYQQSLDQGLQFLIQYYNGEERAKGNILERFSAQQFPDLHSELNLSSLELGDSALYFCASSQRPGTVSGLHFGNGTRLTVT.

In its sample, this clonotype was seen a few times. The genes are TRBV7-6 and TRBJ2-1; D unclear. Germline values: CDR1 SGHVS, CDR2 FNYEAQ. The V end was cut by 5 bases, the J end by 8 bases, with 10 bases between. The CDR3 is made up of 12 amino acids. This CDR3 reads CASSPSPYEQFF. The CDR3 nucleotides read TGTGCCAGCAGCCCCTCCCCCTATGAGCAGTTCTTC.

The chain combines TRBV6-2 or TRBV6-3 with TRBJ2-2; no reliable D call. Germline values: CDR1 MNHEY, CDR2 SVGEGT. Between the trimmed V and J ends, which lost 5 bases and 3 bases, there was a span of 7 bases. CDR3 length equals 13 residues. The CDR3 nucleotides are TGTGCCAGCAGTCGCAGAGACACCGGGGAGCTGTTTTTT. Translating gives CASSRRDTGELFF.

This clonotype has just a few counts. The chain uses TRBV28 and TRBJ2-2; 9 positions match TRBD1. In germline, CDR1 is MDHEN, CDR2 SYDVKM. The CDR3 totals 17 residues. With V trimmed by 3 bases and J by 3 bases, 8 bases remained unmatched. The CDR3 DNA sequence: TGTGCCAGCAGTTTTCAGTACAGGGGGCTTCACACCGGGGAGCTGTTTTTT. Translated, it gives CASSFQYRGLHTGELFF.

CDR3 coding DNA: TGTGCCAGCAGTACTACCCACATGAACACTGAAGCTTTCTTT. Its translation: CASSTTHMNTEAFF. The chain combines TRBV6-5 with TRBJ1-1; no definite D call. Trimming shortened V by 5 bases and J by 0 bases, and 10 bases separated the two germline ends. The germline V gene has CDR1 MNHEY and CDR2 SVGAGI. The CDR3 is made up of 14 amino acids.

Comments on this clonotype: This likely comes from a read error, as the CDR3 has no conserved phenylalanine or tryptophan at its end. The limits of the CDR3 on the DNA are not certain, so only TCRdb's listed CDR3 is given. The genes are TRBV6-6 and TRBJ1-5. The germline V gene encodes CDR1 MNHNY and CDR2 SVGAGI (reference sequence). The CDR3 is made up of 12 amino acids, end residues included. The CDR3 sequence: CASSAVTWEPQL.

V is TRBV6-8 and J is TRBJ1-1; TRBD1 agrees at 12 bases. V shed 5 bases and J 5 bases; nucleotides not matched to a gene: 6. CDR3 length: 15 amino acids. Germline lookup yields CDR1 MNHGY and CDR2 SAAAGT. The CDR3 coding sequence is TGTGCCAGCAGTCCGGGACAGGGGGCCAAAACTGAAGCTTTCTTT. It encodes CASSPGQGAKTEAFF.

This chain's CDR3 is CASSLPSGIITGEQYF. The CDR3 DNA is TGTGCCAGCAGCTTACCCTCGGGCATCATCACGGGGGAGCAGTACTTC. The rearrangement uses TRBV7-2 and TRBJ2-7, with D possibly matching TRBD2 (5 bases). Germline CDR1 is SGHTA and CDR2 is FQGNSA. V shed 2 bases and J shed 7 bases, with 21 bases lying between them. The CDR3 covers 16 residues.

The chain couples TRBV12-3 or TRBV12-4 to TRBJ2-5; weak D call: TRBD1 (5 bases). The CDR3 length is 14 residues. V was trimmed by 2 bases and J by 0 bases, leaving 7 bases between them. CDR3 amino acids: CASSLQGYQETQYF. In nucleotides, the CDR3 is TGTGCCAGCAGTTTACAGGGATACCAAGAGACCCAGTACTTC.

This clonotype was counted at least ten times. The chain is built from TRBV11-2 and TRBJ2-1; possible D gene TRBD2, 5 bases. The V and J ends lost 0 bases and 1 base respectively, with 16 bases between them. Germline V gene sequence: CDR1 SGHAT, CDR2 FQNNGV. This CDR3 has 18 amino acids. CDR3 DNA sequence: TGTGCCAGCAGCTTAGAGGAGGTCCTTCCCTGGTCCTACAATGAGCAGTTCTTC. It codes for CASSLEEVLPWSYNEQFF.

This clonotype has just a few counts. This sequence joins TRBV12-3 or TRBV12-4 and TRBJ1-1; the D is unclear. Trimming took 7 bases from V and 8 from J, leaving 11 bases between them. This CDR3 region has 11 residues. The CDR3 here is CASTLGREAFF. In DNA, the CDR3 is TGTGCCAGCACCTTAGGCCGGGAAGCTTTCTTT.

The CDR3 reads CASSFWGESPLHF. CDR3 coding DNA: TGTGCCAGCAGCTTTTGGGGTGAATCACCCCTCCACTTT. V gene TRBV7-2 combines with J gene TRBJ1-6; D call uncertain. V dropped 3 bases and J dropped 10 bases, with 10 bases sitting between them. The germline V gene encodes CDR1 SGHTA and CDR2 FQGNSA. The CDR3 extends over 13 amino acids.

Only a few counts were recorded for this clonotype. This CDR3 reads CASSYTEFTEAFF. The CDR3 DNA is TGTGCCAGCAGTTATACAGAGTTCACTGAAGCTTTCTTT. The rearrangement joins TRBV12-3 or TRBV12-4 to TRBJ1-1, with D unclear. This CDR3 is built from 13 residues. Trimming stripped 4 bases from V and 4 bases from J, with 10 bases between.

The CDR3 loop reads CSARDVFDGDEQYF. The CDR3 DNA sequence: TGCAGTGCTAGAGACGTCTTCGATGGAGACGAGCAGTACTTC. The chain combines TRBV20-1 with TRBJ2-7; D gene uncertain. Germline CDR1 DFQATT, CDR2 SNEGSKA (reference sequence). The CDR3 has 14 amino acids. V was clipped by 0 bases and J by 5 bases, with 14 bases between them.